This T cell receptor (beta chain) originates from a study of blood T cell repertoires in COVID-19. Germline-derived CDR1 and CDR2 are SGHDT and YYEEEE. This CDR3 spans 15 amino acids. Unmatched junction bases numbered 6, after V lost 3 bases and J lost 1 base. Here immunoSEQ multiplex PCR was the method, and the copy in TCRdb shows in-frame clones only, minus some. The table records about 150,000 clones, 85% to 90% of them present only once. The sequencing input was peripheral blood. This receptor was obtained from a man between 60 and 75 years old with COVID-19, enrolled during active disease. The rearrangement links TRBV5-6 to TRBJ2-7, with 8 nucleotides matching TRBD1. This CDR3 reads CASSYRGLASYEQYF. The CDR3 DNA follows: TGTGCCAGCAGCTACAGGGGGTTAGCGTCCTACGAGCAGTACTTC.